The clone carrying this T cell receptor beta chain was picked up many times. The antigen is undetermined. This sample is drawn from a study of human T cells and chemical hapten exposure. Findings and caveats of the study: There was a positive correlation between PT1 expanded TCR counts and patch test score.

Indicated time point: patch test 1, 2 weeks after DPC sensitization. Treatment specified: therapeutic diphenylcyclopropenone sensitization with weekly scalp DPC. With 3 bases removed from V and 2 bases from J, the gap between germline ends came to 6 bases. Germline V gene data show CDR1 as KGHDR and CDR2 as SFDVKD. The CDR3 spans 13 residues. One entry per CDR3 protein results from TCRdb running MiXCR on the RACE reads. The repertoire holds 55,000 to 85,000 distinct CDR3 sequences, with around 9.8% as singletons. Sequenced here: whole blood, sampled in connection with sensitization to the hapten diphenylcyclopropenone (DPC). The origin of this receptor is a middle-aged woman with alopecia areata. Some clones in this sample may be carry-over from other donors' samples. This chain links TRBV24-1 with TRBJ1-2; D is ambiguous. The CDR3 bases are TGTGCCACCAGTGATCCAGAGAACTATGGCTACACCTTC. This sequence encodes CATSDPENYGYTF.